The source of this T cell receptor (beta chain) is a study of PD-1 blockade in classical Hodgkin lymphoma. Method: immunoSEQ multiplex PCR; TCRdb's copy keeps in-frame clones and lacks some. The table lists 20,000 or so clones, 80% to 90% of them singletons. From germline, CDR1 is LGHNT and CDR2 FRNRAP. The ends were cut back, 0 bases at V and 4 bases at J, with 12 bases in the middle. The CDR3 length is 15 residues. The time point: cycle 4 day 1 (C4D1), after five to seven weeks of nivolumab. Each and every patient relapsed after autologous stem cell transplantation, and patients got differing brentuximab vedotin exposure.

The material sequenced was peripheral blood mononuclear cells (PBMCs), taken before the fourth cycle of nivolumab. This clonotype originated in a human donor with classical Hodgkin lymphoma. The V call is TRBV12-5, the J call TRBJ2-5, with D perhaps matching TRBD2 (5 bases). The CDR3 nucleotides read TGTGCTAGTGGTTTGGTACTAGATAGAAGAGAGACCCAGTACTTC. Protein product: CASGLVLDRRETQYF.